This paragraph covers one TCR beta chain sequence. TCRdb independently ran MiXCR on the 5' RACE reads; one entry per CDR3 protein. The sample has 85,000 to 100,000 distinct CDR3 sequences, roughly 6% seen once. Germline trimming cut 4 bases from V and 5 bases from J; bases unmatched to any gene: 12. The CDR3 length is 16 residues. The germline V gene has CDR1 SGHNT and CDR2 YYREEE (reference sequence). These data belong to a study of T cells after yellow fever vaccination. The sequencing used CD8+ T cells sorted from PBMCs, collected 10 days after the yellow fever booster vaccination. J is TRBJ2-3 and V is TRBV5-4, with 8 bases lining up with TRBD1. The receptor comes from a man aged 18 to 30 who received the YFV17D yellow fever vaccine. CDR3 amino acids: CASSNYLDRVKDTQYF. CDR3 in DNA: TGTGCCAGCAGCAACTATTTGGACAGGGTGAAAGATACGCAGTATTTT.